A single sample is the source of the 9 T cell receptor beta chains below, sequenced in a study of CXCR3-negative and CXCR3-positive naive CD8 T cells. Notes on the study in general: The study found more hydrophobic TRB CDR3s in CXCR3-positive naive cells than in CXCR3-negative naive cells.

TRB cDNA was prepared as libraries by UMI-labeled 5' RACE. For each CDR3 protein, TCRdb gives one entry from its re-call of the 5' RACE reads, without DNA. The sample includes just under 90,000 distinct CDR3 sequences. The antigens for these receptors are not known. Sequencing was performed on naive CXCR3+ CD8+ T cells from blood. The sample's subset: CD45RO-CCR7+CD27+CD95- naive CD8+ T cells expressing CXCR3 (TNR3+). The receptors shown here come from a human donor in good health. Some clones in this sample may be carry-over from other donors' samples.

V usage is TRBV27 and J usage is TRBJ2-7; TCRdb indicates TRBD1, and absent DNA this call remains unverified. The CDR3 is 15 amino acids. Germline values: CDR1 MNHEY, CDR2 SMNVEV (reference sequence). CDR3 amino acids: CASKHKGVPEYEQYF.

The chain employs TRBV20-1 and TRBJ2-7. The CDR3 spans 13 residues. Germline CDR1 DFQATT, CDR2 SNEGSKA (reference sequence). The CDR3 protein is CSARGNVDYEQYF.

This chain links TRBV7-9 with TRBJ2-1; TCRdb's D gene call, TRBD1, goes unchecked for lack of DNA. There are 13 residues in the CDR3. The germline V gene encodes CDR1 SEHNR and CDR2 FQNEAQ (reference sequence). This CDR3 is CASSHGASPEQFF.

The rearrangement uses TRBV10-3 and TRBJ2-1; as DNA is missing, the TRBD2 call by TCRdb cannot be tested. This CDR3 contains 16 residues. CDR1 and CDR2 (germline): ENHRY, SYGVKD. The CDR3 loop is CAISESIGTSRLEQFF.

This sequence joins TRBV29-1 and TRBJ2-7. The CDR3 loop spans 14 amino acids. In germline, CDR1 is SQVTM, CDR2 ANQGSEA. CDR3 region: CSARITDSSYEQYF.

The chain combines TRBV7-8 with TRBJ2-1; TCRdb picks TRBD1, but there is no DNA to check that call. This CDR3 region has 16 residues. Germline CDR1 and CDR2: SGHVS and FQNEAQ. The CDR3 here is CASRLAGGLILNEQFF.

The rearrangement uses TRBV28 and TRBJ2-1. The V gene's germline CDR1 is MDHEN and CDR2 SYDVKM. CDR3 length: 14 amino acids. CDR3 sequence: CTSSLRPEYNEQFF.

V usage is TRBV6-5 and J usage is TRBJ2-1; with no DNA, the TCRdb D assignment of TRBD2 cannot be verified. The V gene's germline CDR1 is MNHEY and CDR2 SVGAGI. The CDR3 contains 17 residues. The CDR3 loop is CASSYSFSGGDYNEQFF.

The chain uses TRBV27 and TRBJ2-1; there is no DNA to check the TCRdb D call of TRBD2. CDR3 length equals 14 residues. Germline CDR1 and CDR2: MNHEY and SMNVEV (reference sequence). The CDR3 loop is CASSPLAWNNEQFF.